The rows below give T cell receptor beta chains drawn from one sample of a study of blood T cell repertoires in COVID-19. The table came from immunoSEQ multiplex PCR; TCRdb's copy has only in-frame clones and leaves some out. Among about 220,000 clones listed, around 83% were seen once. The specimen was peripheral blood. The source of these receptors is a woman in her 70s with COVID-19, enrolled during active disease. Each CDR3 is given with its conserved first and last residue.

v_gene | CDR3aa
TRBV28 | CASSLTSGRKYEQYF
TRBV28 | CASSLGGYSGNTIYF
TRBV6-5 | CASSYRGGYGYTF
TRBV9 | CASSVADSRNTIYF
TRBV29-1 | CSFFHQGSSYNEQFF
TRBV5-1 | CASSLEGGGNQPQHF
TRBV5-1 | CASSLGGTGSGNTIYF
TRBV19 | CASRRTGANYGYTF
TRBV3-1/TRBV3-2 | CASSQVPYESGNTIYF
TRBV19 | CASNPSGYTEAFF
TRBV3-1/TRBV3-2 | CASSSSGTSNYGYTF
TRBV5-1 | CASSLAGGDGETQYF
TRBV9 | CASSFDPRGGNTEAFF
TRBV4-1 | CASSSGIGTDTQYF
TRBV24-1 | CATSRQGALTDTQYF
TRBV9 | CASRSTVNTGELFF
TRBV24-1 | CATSDLRGNRGNEQFF
TRBV5-1 | CASSLAGSPSDTQYF
TRBV6-2/TRBV6-3 | CASSPGLNEQFF
TRBV7-9 | CASSLPGQGAHGYTF
TRBV5-5 | CASNLNGFGEQYF
TRBV5-4 | CASSGLQGSSNTEAFF
TRBV19 | CASSKQRNTEAFF
TRBV5-1 | CASSLGGTSVFNEQFF
TRBV28 | CASSIQPGQVYEQYF
TRBV2 | CASSSTQGSYNEQFF
TRBV10-3 | CAISPRTGGTNTEAFF
TRBV15 | CATSSEQGAQVNYGYTF
TRBV28 | CASSLLGGGTGGFTGELFF
TRBV6-5 | CASGDGSSYNSPLHF
TRBV29-1 | CSVTWRVSEQFF
TRBV6-5 | CASRNYGAQFF
TRBV18 | CASSPGLAGDNEQFF
TRBV7-2 | CASSLSWNEKLFF
TRBV7-9 | CASSSTGSSNEQFF
TRBV2 | CASSEQAHTNYEQYF
TRBV5-6 | CASSFTRDRGLYEQYF
TRBV10-3 | CANSGQGTDTQYF
TRBV5-4 | CASSLDRGAEAFF
TRBV5-1 | CASSLQGFGEKLFF
TRBV28 | CASSPTGEGARGEKLFF
TRBV27 | CASSRAGRDTDTQYF
TRBV6-2/TRBV6-3 | CASSPGSRGYTF
TRBV28 | CASEGRSYNEQFF
TRBV2 | CASRDRQYNQPQHF
TRBV9 | CASSVTVGSGVGGYTF
TRBV7-2 | CAIILDRGYGYTF
TRBV15 | CATSTPGNTIYF
TRBV2 | CASRGVAGNQPQHF
TRBV6-5 | CASSYSLATGTGELFF
TRBV2 | CASRIRTYEQYF
TRBV9 | CASSVDAGGLEQYF
TRBV7-8 | CASSFLLAGGPDTQYF
TRBV5-1 | CASSIVAGGPTGELFF
TRBV5-4 | CASSWTDNYGYTF